This T cell receptor beta chain is from a study of human T cells and chemical hapten exposure. Findings and limits, study-wide: Relative to control repertoires, expanded TCRs gave rise to significantly more large CDR3 similarity clusters. The study found that PT1 expanded TCR counts correlated positively with patch test score.

Regarding this clonotype: The antigen is undetermined.

The germline V gene encodes CDR1 SGHAT and CDR2 FQNNGV. V lost 0 bases and J lost 0; bases outside the gene matches: 1. This CDR3 has 16 amino acids. Time point given: pre-sensitization, week 0. The treatment denotes: therapeutic diphenylcyclopropenone sensitization with weekly scalp DPC. TCRdb re-called the RACE reads through MiXCR, storing one row per CDR3 protein. Here the sample spans 380,000 or so distinct CDR3 sequences, over 5% being singletons. This sequence joins TRBV11-2 and TRBJ2-2; 7 nucleotides match TRBD2. The specimen was whole blood, collected in connection with sensitization to the hapten diphenylcyclopropenone (DPC). The origin of this receptor is a woman under 30 with alopecia areata. Some clones in this sample may be carry-over from other donors' samples. The DNA of the CDR3 is TGTGCCAGCAGCTTAGATGGGGGGGCGAACACCGGGGAGCTGTTTTTT. Translated, it gives CASSLDGGANTGELFF.